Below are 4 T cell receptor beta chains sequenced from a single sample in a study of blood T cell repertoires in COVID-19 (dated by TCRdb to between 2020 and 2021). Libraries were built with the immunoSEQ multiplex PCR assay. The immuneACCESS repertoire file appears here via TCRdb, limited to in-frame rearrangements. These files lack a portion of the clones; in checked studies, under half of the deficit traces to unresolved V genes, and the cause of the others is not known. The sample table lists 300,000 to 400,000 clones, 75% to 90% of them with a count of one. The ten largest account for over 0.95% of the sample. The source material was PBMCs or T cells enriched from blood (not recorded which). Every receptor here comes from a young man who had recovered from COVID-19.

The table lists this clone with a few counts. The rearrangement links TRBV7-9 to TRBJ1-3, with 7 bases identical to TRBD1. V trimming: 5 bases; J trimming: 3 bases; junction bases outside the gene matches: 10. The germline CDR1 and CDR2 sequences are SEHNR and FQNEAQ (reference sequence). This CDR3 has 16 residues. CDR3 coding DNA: TGTGCCAGCAGCCGAAACTCAGGGGGAGGTGGAAACACCATATATTTT. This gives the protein CASSRNSGGGGNTIYF.

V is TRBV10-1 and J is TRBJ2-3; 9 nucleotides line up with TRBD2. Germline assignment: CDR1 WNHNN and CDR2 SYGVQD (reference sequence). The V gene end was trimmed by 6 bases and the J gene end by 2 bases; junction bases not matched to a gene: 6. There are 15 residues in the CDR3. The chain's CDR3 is CASRWASGATDTQYF. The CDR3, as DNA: TGCGCCAGCAGGTGGGCTAGCGGGGCCACAGATACGCAGTATTTT.

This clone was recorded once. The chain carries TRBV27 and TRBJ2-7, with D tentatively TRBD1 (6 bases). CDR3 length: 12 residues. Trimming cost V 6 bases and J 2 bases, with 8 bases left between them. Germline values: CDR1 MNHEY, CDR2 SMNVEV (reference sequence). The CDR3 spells CASSGQTYEQYF. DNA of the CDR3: TGTGCCAGCAGCGGACAGACCTACGAGCAGTACTTC.

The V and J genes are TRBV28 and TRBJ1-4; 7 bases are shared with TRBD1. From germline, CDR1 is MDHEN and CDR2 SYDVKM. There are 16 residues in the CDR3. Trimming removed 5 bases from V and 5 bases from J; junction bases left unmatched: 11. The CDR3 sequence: CASSPVGQLKNEKLFF. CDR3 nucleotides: TGTGCCAGCAGTCCAGTGGGACAGCTTAAGAATGAAAAACTGTTTTTT. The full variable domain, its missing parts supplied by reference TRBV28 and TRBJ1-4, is DVKVTQSSRYLVKRTGEKVFLECVQDMDHENMFWYRQDPGLGLRLIYFSYDVKMKEKGDIPEGYSVSREKKERFSLILESASTNQTSMYLCASSPVGQLKNEKLFFGSGTQLSVL.